This T cell receptor (beta chain) is drawn from a study of cytomegalovirus exposure and HLA in healthy donors (dated 2017 in TCRdb). In terms of the full investigation: According to an earlier analysis of several hundred of the donors, roughly 180 million T cells yielded roughly 110 million unique TCR beta sequences and more than 250 Gb of sequence data. Alongside the repertoire data, information on donor age, sex, ethnicity and CMV serostatus was compiled. High-throughput TCR immunosequencing, statistical association of individual TCRs with disease status, and machine learning were combined to predict cytomegalovirus infection status. A later analysis re-analyzed previously published TCR beta repertoires from roughly 630 donors and added high-resolution HLA genotyping to study TCR occurrence patterns. Four or five DR-DQ haplotypes were handled as single units for association and clustering because linkage in the cohort was strong. The study was designed to test whether signatures of past pathogen exposure could be identified by cataloging public T cell receptors. In addition to the first cohort of hundreds of subjects, a separate validation cohort of 130 or so different subjects was used. Among the approximately 420 genotyped donors, around 81% belonged to the genetic ancestry cluster associated with self-reported Caucasian donors. Rather than using new phenotypic data, the later analysis identified candidate immune exposures from TCR beta sequences and from how often those sequences occurred across donors. HLA typing included class I and class II loci at four-digit resolution. The study used immunosequencing to profile the T cell repertoires of under 700 subjects and linked those repertoires to cytomegalovirus serostatus. An early release that covered about 600 HLA-typed donors contained approximately 300 gigabases of sequencing data and 80 million or so unique TCR sequences. In a later genetic analysis, genome-wide SNP genotypes for about three fifths of the roughly 670 donors were used, and that subset was treated as a discovery cohort. Among roughly 370 genotyped donors of the cohort, an average of approximately 240,000 unique TCR beta nucleotide sequences were sequenced per donor, roughly 18% of them non-productive. Typing coverage differed by locus: A, B, C, DRB1 and DQB1 were typed in about 620-640 donors, DQA1 in around 500, DPA1 in 600 to 610, and DPB1 in around 440. Every discovery cohort repertoire had been produced on one sequencing platform. An earlier analysis of 587 of the donors applied high-throughput TCR beta sequencing to assess whether each TCR beta V gene segment acted as functional or pseudogenic. What the study reported, not specific to this receptor: Specific HLA alleles were associated with 15,000 to 20,000 TCR beta sequences at a false discovery rate of 0.05 in a later analysis. Only TCR beta chains were sequenced in this cohort, and the absence of alpha or paired-chain data limited detectable features. In an earlier analysis of under 600 of the donors, most TCR beta V segments were observed in productive rearrangements about 90% or about 30% of the time, broadly matching IMGT annotations. A later analysis found that HLA-associated TCR beta chains were more clonally expanded and had lower generation probabilities than equally common non-associated chains. Assigning TCR associations to individual alleles was difficult when HLA alleles, especially DR and DQ, strongly co-occurred. In a later analysis, TCR association rates were found to vary across HLA loci, with the most associated TCRs seen for DRB1 alleles and the fewest for HLA-C alleles. A further reported finding was that TCR beta sequences accurately predicted the HLA-A and HLA-B alleles for most subjects in the first cohort. The classifier was reported to diagnose cytomegalovirus status with high specificity and sensitivity in both the original and validation cohorts. Linkage disequilibrium might explain the correlated functional status among segregating V segments, but an unknown experimental factor could not be excluded. In vitro tests confirmed that three of the cytomegalovirus-associated TCR beta chains recognize cytomegalovirus antigens. The authors suggested that the approach could potentially be generalized to other disease states and immunological phenotypes. While some public TCRs were present in many individuals, most TCR sequences turned up only very rarely across donors. A later genetic analysis reported fewer N-insertions in productive TCRs among donors in an Asian-associated ancestry cluster than the approximately 670-donor mean. Several of the top co-occurrence clusters appeared to be linked to parvovirus B19, influenza, CMV and Epstein-Barr virus, according to a later analysis. The presence/absence analyses assumed that sequencing depth was roughly uniform across donors, and that assumption may not be true. A later analysis found that most CMV-associated TCR beta chains appeared HLA-restricted, with HLA associations seemingly driven largely by CMV exposure. For the cohort, immune exposure information was limited to CMV serostatus. A group of highly shared sequence variants was considered likely to be a technical artifact of the sequencing pipeline. Because the 87-base-pair reads could not distinguish some IMGT-functional V segments, including TRBV6-2 and TRBV6-3, those segments were excluded. The study listed 150 to 200 TCR beta chains as associated with cytomegalovirus. In a later genetic analysis, a missense DCLRE1C variant was associated with V-gene and J-gene trimming of TCR beta chains, and the association was replicated in an independent cohort. Roughly 17 rarely observed V segments, including chromosome 9 orphons, were excluded from the earlier analysis of about 610 of the donors because counts were too low. Because some donors lacked HLA typing at each locus, the association tests relied only on the typed subset.

CDR3 length: 17 amino acids, cysteine to phenylalanine. CDR3 DNA only is kept here, 51 bases in frame from base 1. Reading the germline V gene gives CDR1 MGHRA and CDR2 YSYEKL. V sheds 1 base and J sheds 3 bases, leaving 16 bases between their ends. In total, over 600 healthy bone marrow donors made up the cohort. Cohort members were all nominally healthy when sampled, although unrecorded immune exposures were likely present. The donor tested CMV seropositive and was one of the 289 seropositive cohort members. Every donor gave a peripheral blood sample, and the peripheral blood mononuclear cells from that sample were used for TCR beta sequencing. The Qiagen DNeasy Blood Extraction Kit was used to extract genomic DNA from the blood cell samples. Libraries came from the immunoSEQ multiplex PCR assay. For the multiplex PCR, a mixture combining 60 forward primers for TCR Vbeta segments and 13 reverse primers for TCR Jbeta segments was used. Amplification of the CDR3 region of rearranged TCR beta genes was performed with a multiplex PCR assay on genomic DNA. On the Illumina HiSeq System, the amplified TCR beta libraries were sequenced as 87-base-pair reads. Turning to the authors' computational methods: Across the 700 or so repertoires, a later analysis counted roughly 84 million unique TCR beta chains, 8.5 million to 12 million of which were shared by at least two donors. To remove PCR and sequencing errors, raw reads were error-corrected and collapsed into unique sequences using a nearest-neighbor algorithm that merged closely related sequences. V, D and J gene segments were assigned by aligning CDR3 sequences to IMGT reference sequences. For a sequence to be retained, a match of at least six nucleotides to both a V gene segment and a J gene segment was required. Rearrangements were classified as productive when the CDR3 lacked stop codons and remained in frame with V and J, and all other rearrangements were classified as non-productive. CDR3 was defined by IMGT convention, running from the second conserved V-encoded cysteine to the conserved J-encoded phenylalanine. The earlier analysis of more than 450 of the donors excluded sequences that lacked an unambiguous match to a single V gene segment. An earlier analysis of fewer than 750 of the donors classified V segments as functional when productive rearrangements were above 56.7% and as segregating when the standard deviation between donors was above 5%. A statistical classification framework was developed to diagnose cytomegalovirus status using the catalog of TCR beta chain sequences. In a later analysis, TCR nucleotide sequences were compared against IMGT/GENE-DB human TR gene sequences so that V and J genes could be assigned. A later analysis assigned CDR3 sequences and most-parsimonious VDJ recombination scenarios with the TCRdist pipeline. A later analysis defined each TCR beta chain by its CDR3 amino acid sequence plus V-gene family, and excluded reads lacking a unique V-gene family. To address suspected cross-contamination and a sequencing artifact, a later analysis removed roughly 580 highly shared, low-generation-probability nucleotide sequences. In a later analysis, a clonal expansion index was calculated for each public chain from normalized within-repertoire ranks of inferred template counts. Generation probabilities in a later analysis came from a VDJ recombination model fitted to out-of-frame rearrangements, and those results were checked against IGoR. A later analysis scored TCR-TCR, TCR-HLA and TCR-CMV co-occurrence with hypergeometric tests, applying a repertoire-size bias correction to TCR pairs. To estimate false discovery rates, a later analysis permuted the HLA or CMV assignments 20 times. A later analysis grouped co-occurring TCRs with DBSCAN, adding TCRdist sequence similarity when clustering within HLA-allele-positive subsets. For co-occurrence clustering, repertoires with fewer than 30,000 or more than 120,000 public chains were excluded, along with a handful of repertoires with anomalous nucleotide sharing. TCRdb's version of the immuneACCESS table is confined to in-frame rearrangements and falls short of the full clone set. An unresolved V gene accounts for under half of the shortfall where checked; the remainder is of unknown origin. V and J calls and clone size are given by that table; D and trimming were obtained from the DNA. Within this sample are roughly 110,000 clones, with about 76% of them counted one time only. The top ten clonotypes cover 12% of the sample.

Regarding this clone: No antigen is known for it. Per-base quality was not reported, and no clone a single base away is much larger than it.

Specimen: PBMCs. The chain links TRBV4-1 with TRBJ1-5, with the D segment identity uncertain. The TCR sequence derives from a woman aged 40 to 55 in good health and CMV-seropositive. The DNA reads as follows: TGCGCCAGCAGCCAAGGTCCGGGAGGCCCCCTCAATCAGCCCCAGCATTTT. This encodes CASSQGPGGPLNQPQHF.